The entry below describes one T cell receptor beta chain. Its antigen has not been determined. The sample holds no much larger clone one base away, and base qualities are not on file. The CDR3 contains 12 residues, cysteine and phenylalanine counted. Only the CDR3 DNA is retained, 36 bases long and in frame from the first base. Between the V and J ends, shortened by 0 bases and 12 bases respectively, the junction contains 12 bases. CDR1 and CDR2, per the germline V gene, are SGHRS and YFSETQ. Systemically healthy Caucasian individuals from Russia, 39 in total and aged 6 to 90 years, were included as donors. Each donor gave roughly 9 milliliters of peripheral blood, drawn into EDTA-treated Vacutainer tubes. Ficoll-Paque density-gradient centrifugation was used to isolate PBMCs, with at least 6.5 million obtained per sample. Trizol reagent was used to extract total RNA from PBMCs, with at least 5.5 micrograms per sample. For every donor, flow cytometry on a PBMC aliquot measured the percentage of naive CD45RAhigh/CD27high T cells.

These data are taken from a study of blood T cells in healthy people across ages (dated by TCRdb to about 2015). With regard to the full study: Template switching captured roughly one uniquely barcoded TCR beta cDNA molecule per two T cells in model experiments. To avoid experimental bias, donors of different ages were distributed randomly across sequencing lanes. To track age-related changes in TCR beta repertoire diversity, the study relied on deep sequencing normalized with unique cDNA molecular identifiers. For two donors (one aged 18 to 30 and one aged 80 or older), the study analyzed two additional independent replicas of 1 million unique cDNA reads from the same blood draw. Donors were grouped into four age groups: young (average approximately 15 years), middle-aged (roughly 38), aged (about 60) and long-lived (approximately 75).

The full study reports these points: As age increased, observed TCR beta diversity per million T cells dropped in a roughly linear way, and a significant reduction was already evident by age roughly 36. A strong correlation was found between observed TCR beta diversity and the percentage of naive T cells measured by flow cytometry. Because the CMV infection status of the donors was unknown, age-related changes in expanded clonotypes may potentially have been confounded. Compared with the aged group, the long-lived group had more naive CD4+ T cells, fewer expanded clones and increased TCR diversity, a pattern suggesting age selection. Estimates of total diversity based on one million sequenced T cells were regarded as lower bounds and as underestimates. Since profiling was done on bulk unsorted PBMCs, naive and antigen-experienced compartments could not be conclusively compared.

Receptor libraries were prepared by 5' RACE. TCRdb lists the instrument as Illumina HiSeq 2500. A second PCR of about 7 to 12 cycles was performed with a sample-barcoded 5' primer and a J-beta primer mix. Each TCR beta cDNA molecule received a unique molecular identifier from a template-switch 5' adaptor carrying 12 random nucleotides. At least 2.5 million CDR3-containing paired-end reads were obtained from each sample. The Mint cDNA synthesis kit, primed by a TRBC-specific oligonucleotide, was used to synthesize first-strand cDNA from all RNA. Following uracil-DNA glycosylase treatment, a first 18-cycle PCR with universal primers M1SS and BC2_uni_R was performed on all cDNA. Per the source publication's procedure: For normalization, 1 million high-quality reads were randomly selected from each sample, with every read carrying a distinct molecular identifier. Instead of being binned into consensus sequences, reads that shared molecular identifiers were thrown out. MiTCR, set to a Q25 quality threshold and the strictest error-elimination algorithm, was used for CDR3 identification, clonotype clustering and error correction. Lower-bound total TCR beta diversity was estimated with a nonparametric unseen species model using Euler transformation. The raw public data were reprocessed by TCRdb itself: fastp quality trimming at Q25, MiXCR clonotype calling, in-frame beta chains only. Each entry is one CDR3 protein sequence, shown with its most common DNA and genes. TCRdb, rather than the study authors, made the V and J calls. Counted in this sample were roughly 1,500,000 distinct CDR3 sequences; 40% to 50% of them appeared once. The ten most abundant clones make up approximately 7.9% of the sample.

The clonotype was recovered from a woman in her late teens or twenties in good health. The rearranged chain carries TRBV5-1 and TRBJ2-5; the D gene cannot be named for sure. The source material was blood. The encoded CDR3 is CASSLDGTDKYF. The bases are TGCGCCAGCAGCTTGGACGGAACTGATAAGTACTTC.